Listed here are 15 T cell receptor beta chains from one sample, sequenced in a study of T-cell reconstitution after alpha-beta-depleted transplantation in children. Unique molecular identifiers were built into the TCRbeta library. One entry per CDR3 protein, called by TCRdb with MiXCR from the PCR reads. The sample records hundreds of thousands of distinct CDR3 sequences, approximately 15% being singletons. The sample was PBMCs from the stem cell graft donor, taken from the stem cell graft. The receptors were gathered from a human donor who donated a stem cell graft to a child with acute myeloid leukemia.

Turning to this clonotype: A much more abundant neighbour one base away suggests this may be a read error. The chain employs TRBV30 and TRBJ1-1, with 9 bases aligning to TRBD1. This CDR3 has 14 amino acids. V lost 2 bases to trimming and J lost 1 base; unmatched junction nucleotides: 2. Germline loops: CDR1 GTSNPN, CDR2 SVGIG (reference sequence). CDR3 bases: TGTGCCTGGAGTCCGGGACAGGGGAACACTGAAGCTTTCTTT. Translated, it gives CAWSPGQGNTEAFF.

This clonotype was counted at least ten times. The rearrangement uses TRBV12-3 or TRBV12-4 and TRBJ1-4, with D possibly TRBD1 on 5 matching bases. This CDR3 has 14 residues. Trimming stripped 5 bases from V and 4 bases from J, with 11 bases between. The CDR3 coding sequence is TGTGCCAGCAGTCTACCGGGACGTAATGAAAAACTGTTTTTT. Encoded protein: CASSLPGRNEKLFF.

At least ten counts were recorded for this clonotype. The genes are TRBV15 and TRBJ2-7; 10 bases fit TRBD1. The CDR3 loop spans 14 amino acids. The V gene end was trimmed by 6 bases and the J gene end by 3 bases; junction bases not matched to a gene: 5. The V gene's germline CDR1 is LNHNV and CDR2 YYDKDF (reference sequence). The CDR3, as DNA: TGTGCCACCAGTTTCCGGGACAGGGGCTACGAGCAGTACTTC. Translated, it gives CATSFRDRGYEQYF.

V is TRBV24-1 and J is TRBJ2-7; 7 nucleotides align to TRBD1. Germline values: CDR1 KGHDR, CDR2 SFDVKD. V was pared by 2 bases and J by 3 bases, with 6 bases of the junction left unmatched. The CDR3 consists of 15 residues. CDR3 bases: TGTGCCACCAGTGATTCCGGGACAGTAAACTACGAGCAGTACTTC. Its protein is CATSDSGTVNYEQYF.

This sequence joins TRBV28 and TRBJ2-1, with D perhaps matching TRBD1 (6 bases). The CDR3 extends over 16 amino acids. CDR1 is MDHEN and CDR2 is SYDVKM in the germline V gene. Trimming took off 1 base at V and 0 bases at J, with 10 bases between the two ends. CDR3 protein: CASSLSGGRSYNEQFF. As DNA, the CDR3 is TGTGCCAGCAGTTTATCTGGGGGCCGCTCCTACAATGAGCAGTTCTTC. Together with reference TRBV28 and TRBJ2-1, the CDR3 gives the full variable domain: DVKVTQSSRYLVKRTGEKVFLECVQDMDHENMFWYRQDPGLGLRLIYFSYDVKMKEKGDIPEGYSVSREKKERFSLILESASTNQTSMYLCASSLSGGRSYNEQFFGPGTRLTVL.

This clonotype has more than one count but fewer than ten. The chain has TRBV7-2 and TRBJ1-2, with D tentatively TRBD1 (5 bases). CDR3 length equals 16 residues. The germline V gene has CDR1 SGHTA and CDR2 FQGNSA. V was shortened by 5 bases and J by 4 bases, with 20 bases between the two germline ends. This CDR3 is CASSRSRPGQGYGYTF. CDR3 DNA sequence: TGTGCCAGCAGCCGTTCCCGTCCTGGGCAGGGCTATGGCTACACCTTC. The whole variable domain, remainder taken from reference TRBV7-2 and TRBJ1-2, is GAGVSQSPSNKVTEKGKDVELRCDPISGHTALYWYRQSLGQGLEFLIYFQGNSAPDKSGLPSDRFSAERTGGSVSTLTIQRTQQEDSAVYLCASSRSRPGQGYGYTFGSGTRLTVV.

This clonotype was detected ten times or more. This chain connects TRBV20-1 to TRBJ2-7; 7 nucleotides agree with TRBD1. The CDR3 contains 14 residues. Germline V gene data show CDR1 as DFQATT and CDR2 as SNEGSKA (reference sequence). The V and J ends lost 0 bases and 2 bases, in that order; junction bases with no gene match: 4. CDR3 coding DNA: TGCAGTGCTAGAGACGACAGGGACCCCTACGAGCAGTACGTC. Translating it yields CSARDDRDPYEQYV.

This clonotype was seen many times. The chain carries TRBV20-1 and TRBJ2-5; possibly TRBD1 for D (5 bases). V gave up 7 bases and J gave up 1 base, with 13 bases separating them. CDR3 length: 13 amino acids. CDR1 is DFQATT, CDR2 SNEGSKA, per germline (reference sequence). The CDR3, as DNA: TGCAGTGTAGAGGACAATTCCCAAGAGACCCAGTACTTC. Translating gives CSVEDNSQETQYF.

This clonotype appeared many times. The V and J genes are TRBV20-1 and TRBJ2-7; 7 nucleotides align to TRBD1. The CDR3 length is 16 residues. J gave up 4 bases and V 5 bases, and 17 bases lay outside the gene matches. Germline V gives CDR1 DFQATT, CDR2 SNEGSKA (reference sequence). CDR3 sequence (DNA): TGCAGTGCTGTCAACAGGGGCCCCTATTCCGAGTACGAGCAGTACGTC. Amino acids: CSAVNRGPYSEYEQYV.

The chain links TRBV24-1 to TRBJ2-1; D is unresolved. The CDR3 covers 13 residues. Germline V gene lookup returns CDR1 KGHDR and CDR2 SFDVKD. Trimming cost V 4 bases and J 2 bases, with 5 bases left between them. The CDR3 protein is CATSEWTYNEQFF. Written as DNA, the CDR3 is TGTGCCACCAGTGAGTGGACCTACAATGAGCAGTTCTTC.

The sample holds many counts of this clonotype. The J gene is TRBJ2-5, the V gene TRBV6-1; 9 bases fit TRBD2. Trimming removed 10 bases from V and 2 bases from J; junction bases left unmatched: 8. CDR3 length: 14 residues. Germline loops: CDR1 MNHNS, CDR2 SASEGT. In nucleotides, the CDR3 is TGTGCCACTTGGGCGGGGGGGCGTCAAGAGACCCAGTACTTC. This codes for CATWAGGRQETQYF.

This chain joins TRBV20-1 and TRBJ2-2; 8 nucleotides agree with TRBD1. V lost 0 bases to trimming and J lost 4 bases; unmatched junction nucleotides: 4. The CDR3 length is 15 residues. The germline CDR1 and CDR2 sequences are DFQATT and SNEGSKA (reference sequence). In nucleotides, the CDR3 is TGCAGTGCTAGAGATCAGGGGGCGCGCACCGGGGAGCTGTTTTTT. It specifies CSARDQGARTGELFF.

In the case of this clonotype: This may stem from a read error, because a much larger clone lies one nucleotide away. The rearrangement joins TRBV12-3 or TRBV12-4 to TRBJ1-6, with 8 bases that match TRBD1. The CDR3 is made up of 14 amino acids. This CDR3 is CASSLSGGSSRLHF. DNA for the CDR3: TGTGCCAGCAGTTTATCAGGGGGCAGTTCACGCCTCCACTTT.

For this clonotype: A junction end diverges from the germline sequence, so it may reflect a read error. The V call is TRBV5-1, the J call TRBJ2-1; no clear D. The CDR3 length is 11 residues. Germline V gene lookup returns CDR1 SGHRS and CDR2 YFSETQ. This CDR3 reads CDSSLGDEQFF. The CDR3 DNA is TGCGACAGCAGCTTAGGTGATGAGCAGTTCTTC.

The rearrangement uses TRBV6-5 and TRBJ1-1, with D hard to call. The V end was cut by 0 bases, the J end by 1 base, with 12 bases between. This CDR3 is 16 amino acids long. The germline V gene has CDR1 MNHEY and CDR2 SVGAGI. The CDR3 region has the DNA TGTGCCAGCAGTTACTCGATTTCGCAGCAGAACACTGAAGCTTTCTTT. Amino acid sequence: CASSYSISQQNTEAFF.